Sequencing of this T cell receptor (beta chain) was carried out in a study of blood T cell repertoires in COVID-19. Overall study context: Samples of COVID-19 (acute and convalescent) were obtained from the United States, Italy and Spain. The cDNA or gDNA used as material had been derived from T cells, B-cell-depleted T cells, or PBMCs.

Authors' methods: Using reference gene primer amplification, nucleated cell counts were estimated. Measured with immunoSEQ multiplex PCR; TCRdb has only the in-frame clones, and not every one. V, J and clone size were drawn from that table, and D and trimming were deduced from the DNA. The sample includes 70,000 to 95,000 clones, around 88% seen only once; the top ten take roughly 8.1%. Germline CDR1 reads SEHNR; CDR2 reads FQNEAQ (reference sequence). The CDR3 runs 14 residues. The V end lost 5 bases, the J end lost 3 bases, and 10 bases lay between the germline ends. Material: peripheral blood. This clonotype was obtained from a woman aged 70-85 years with acute or convalescent COVID-19. V gene TRBV7-9 combines with J gene TRBJ2-2, with a tentative D call TRBD1 (5 bases). The CDR3, as DNA: TGTGCCAGCAGCCCCCAAGGGGACACCGGGGAGCTGTTTTTT. Amino acids: CASSPQGDTGELFF. Supplemented by reference TRBV7-9 and TRBJ2-2, the full variable domain reads DTGVSQNPRHKITKRGQNVTFRCDPISEHNRLYWYRQTLGQGPEFLTYFQNEAQLEKSRLLSDRFSAERPKGSFSTLEIQRTEQGDSAMYLCASSPQGDTGELFFGEGSRLTVL.